These 13 T cell receptor beta chains came from one sample sequenced in a study of blood T cell repertoires in COVID-19. Sequencing used immunoSEQ multiplex PCR; TCRdb keeps in-frame clones, though not all of them. This sample has approximately 500,000 clones, with approximately 90% found just once. Sequencing was done on a sample of PBMCs or T cells enriched from blood (not recorded which). The receptor set was obtained from a woman aged 40 to 55 who had recovered from COVID-19.

This sequence joins TRBV15 and TRBJ1-1, with D possibly being TRBD1 (5 bases). The CDR3 is 14 amino acids. Trimming took off 3 bases at V and 3 bases at J, with 11 bases between the two ends. Germline loops: CDR1 LNHNV, CDR2 YYDKDF (reference sequence). CDR3 residues: CATSSRERDTEAFF. DNA of the CDR3: TGTGCCACCAGCAGCAGGGAACGGGACACTGAAGCTTTCTTT. Based on the CDR3 plus reference TRBV15 and TRBJ1-1, the full variable domain is DAMVIQNPRYQVTQFGKPVTLSCSQTLNHNVMYWYQQKSSQAPKLLFHYYDKDFNNEADTPDNFQSRRPNTSFCFLDIRSPGLGDTAMYLCATSSRERDTEAFFGQGTRLTVV.

The rearrangement uses TRBV11-2 and TRBJ2-1; D remains unclear. From germline, CDR1 is SGHAT and CDR2 FQNNGV. Trimming removed 0 bases at V and 9 bases at J, with 9 bases between. The CDR3 consists of 13 residues. The chain's CDR3 is CASSLDLGGEQFF. For the CDR3, the DNA is TGTGCCAGCAGCTTAGATCTAGGTGGTGAGCAGTTCTTC.

This clone showed up just a few times. V is TRBV10-3 and J is TRBJ2-2; 7 bases map to TRBD2. V shed 2 bases and J 3 bases; nucleotides not matched to a gene: 15. The CDR3 extends over 19 amino acids. CDR1 is ENHRY and CDR2 is SYGVKD in the germline V gene. This CDR3 reads CAISEDGGSSLGDTGELFF. Written as DNA, the CDR3 is TGTGCCATCAGTGAGGACGGCGGGAGTAGTTTGGGGGACACCGGGGAGCTGTTTTTT.

This chain uses TRBV19 with TRBJ2-5; perhaps TRBD2 as D (5 bases). The length of the CDR3 is 13 residues. V was shortened by 3 bases and J by 4 bases, with 9 bases between the two germline ends. Germline V gives CDR1 LNHDA, CDR2 SQIVND (reference sequence). CDR3 nucleotides: TGTGCCAGTAGTATTCCGGGAAGAGAGACCCAGTACTTC. Its protein product is CASSIPGRETQYF.

J is TRBJ2-2 and V is TRBV21-1; the table's D call TRBD1 went unverified against the DNA. TRBV21-1 is a listed pseudogene. This CDR3 is built from 17 residues. The CDR3 sequence: CASSPLTGVGLTGELFF. Here the CDR3 DNA reads TGTGCCAGCAGCCCCTTAACAGGGGTTGGGCTCACCGGGGAGCTGTTTTTT.

This clone was seen at least ten times. The rearrangement joins TRBV27 to TRBJ1-1; D is perhaps TRBD1 (6 bases). Germline V gene lookup returns CDR1 MNHEY and CDR2 SMNVEV (reference sequence). Trimming removed 1 base from V and 0 bases from J, with 9 bases in between. The length of the CDR3 is 15 residues. As DNA, the CDR3 is TGTGCCAGCAGTTTATATGGGGGCATGAACACTGAAGCTTTCTTT. It is translated as CASSLYGGMNTEAFF.

Worth noting for this clone: Other DNA variants within this sample encode the same CDR3. The V gene is TRBV4-1, the J gene TRBJ2-1; TRBD2 matches at 12 bases. There are 15 residues in the CDR3. V gave up 8 bases and J gave up 6 bases; unmatched junction bases: 8. Looked up from germline, CDR1 is MGHRA and CDR2 is YSYEKL. CDR3 DNA: TGCGCCAGCCGAGCGGGACTAGCGGGCTCCAATGAGCAGTTCTTC. Protein sequence: CASRAGLAGSNEQFF.

J is TRBJ2-1 and V is TRBV4-2; 8 nucleotides agree with TRBD1. Germline V gene data show CDR1 as LGHNA and CDR2 as YNFKEQ. J lost 9 bases, V lost 2 bases, and 15 bases had no gene match. The CDR3 is 17 amino acids. CDR3 region: CASSQFGAGGEFSEQFF. Written as DNA, the CDR3 is TGTGCCAGCAGCCAATTTGGAGCAGGGGGCGAATTCAGTGAGCAGTTCTTC.

The V and J genes are TRBV9 and TRBJ1-2; the match to TRBD1 covers 7 bases. V lost 0 bases to trimming and J lost 8 bases; unmatched junction nucleotides: 13. CDR1 is SGDLS and CDR2 is YYNGEE in the germline V gene. CDR3 length equals 16 residues. The DNA of the CDR3 is TGTGCCAGCAGCGTAGCCCAGGGGACAGCCCAATTAGGCTACACCTTC. Amino acid sequence: CASSVAQGTAQLGYTF.

The chain combines TRBV19 with TRBJ2-7; 9 nucleotides match TRBD2. Germline V gene sequence: CDR1 LNHDA, CDR2 SQIVND (reference sequence). The CDR3 runs to 15 residues. J lost 1 base, V lost 5 bases, and 6 bases had no gene match. CDR3 in DNA: TGTGCCAGTAGTGGAACCCTAGCGGGGTCCTACGAGCAGTACTTC. This encodes CASSGTLAGSYEQYF.

The genes are TRBV18 and TRBJ2-5; tentative D call: TRBD1 (5 bases). Trimming removed 4 bases at V and 4 bases at J, with 13 bases between. The V gene's germline CDR1 is KGHSH and CDR2 LQKENI. The CDR3 sequence is 14 residues long. CDR3: CASSLKGDRETQYF. CDR3 DNA: TGTGCCAGCTCACTTAAAGGGGATAGAGAGACCCAGTACTTC.

This sequence joins TRBV6-4 and TRBJ2-3; 9 bases are a match to TRBD2. V lost 6 bases to trimming and J lost 4 bases; unmatched junction nucleotides: 5. The CDR3 has 14 amino acids. Germline V gives CDR1 MRHNA, CDR2 SNTAGT. The CDR3 reads CASSPLAGADTQYF. In DNA form, the CDR3 reads TGTGCCAGCAGCCCATTAGCGGGAGCAGATACGCAGTATTTT.

This clone was recorded once. The gene calls are TRBV5-1 and TRBJ2-7, with 7 bases lining up with TRBD1. The CDR3 has 15 amino acids. The germline CDR1 and CDR2 sequences are SGHRS and YFSETQ. The ends lost 0 bases at V and 3 bases at J; junction bases unmatched: 6. CDR3 in amino acids: CASSLASGGNYEQYF. In nucleotides, the CDR3 is TGCGCCAGCAGCTTGGCGTCAGGGGGAAACTACGAGCAGTACTTC. The full variable domain, its missing parts supplied by reference TRBV5-1 and TRBJ2-7, is KAGVTQTPRYLIKTRGQQVTLSCSPISGHRSVSWYQQTPGQGLQFLFEYFSETQRNKGNFPGRFSGRQFSNSRSEMNVSTLELGDSALYLCASSLASGGNYEQYFGPGTRLTVT.